This entry describes one T cell receptor (beta chain). Antigen: not known. The sample originates from a study of vaccination effects on CD4 cells after COVID-19. Points from the study as a whole: There were few convalescent patients in the study and no early post-infection timepoints. After vaccination, at late timepoints, clones induced by infection and by vaccine contracted markedly.

This CDR3 is built from 18 residues. Scientists isolated CD4+ T cells after a roughly nine-day culture period ended. Each participant was given two doses of one vaccine (BNT162b2 or mRNA-1273). Produced via immunoSEQ multiplex PCR; TCRdb's table is partial and in-frame only. This sample yields tens of thousands of clones, of which less than 85% are seen a single time; around 2.5% belongs to the top ten. The V gene is TRBV1, the J gene TRBJ2-6. TRBV1 is assigned pseudogene status. This sequence originates from a human donor who received a COVID-19 vaccine. The sequencing here drew on CD4+ T cells from PBMCs cultured without peptide, taken after COVID-19 vaccination. CDR3 DNA sequence: TGCACCAGCAGCCAGAAAGTGGACGGTGTTGTGGGGGCCAACGTCCTGACTTTC. It specifies CTSSQKVDGVVGANVLTF.